These T cell receptor beta chains were read from a single sample in a study of neurological immune-mediated disorders. From the 5' RACE reads, TCRdb called clonotypes with MiXCR, one entry per CDR3 protein. Of 70,000 or so distinct CDR3 sequences in the sample, roughly 3.1% were seen once. Source material: PBMCs. The receptors originated from a woman in her forties or fifties with multiple sclerosis. Each CDR3 is given with its conserved first and last residue. Fields, in order: J gene, V gene, clone size, D gene, CDR3 DNA, CDR3 protein. The D gene is left open where the match is weak. Rows give clone size only sometimes, using once, few, many, or a class for an expanded clone.

TRBJ1-1,TRBV2,many,NA,TGTGCCAGCAGTGGGGACGGCCGTTTGGGTACTGAAGCTTTCTTT,CASSGDGRLGTEAFF
TRBJ1-1,TRBV6-6,NA,TRBD1,TGTGCCAGCAGTTACGGGACAGAAGTTGAAGCTTTCTTT,CASSYGTEVEAFF
TRBJ2-7,TRBV29-1,many,NA,TGCAGCGTTGAAGAACAGGGTTCTTACGAGCAGTACTTC,CSVEEQGSYEQYF
TRBJ2-1,TRBV20-1,many,TRBD2,TGCAGTGCTAGAAAGACAGGGGTGCTAGCGGGAGGAGGTGAGCAGTTCTTC,CSARKTGVLAGGGEQFF
TRBJ2-5,TRBV18,many,NA,TGTGCCAGCTCACCCCCCTCCTTCTCCGAGACCCAGTACTTC,CASSPPSFSETQYF
TRBJ2-5,TRBV12-3/TRBV12-4,many,TRBD2,TGTGCCAGCAGCCTCGGACTAGCGGGACTTCTCCAAGAGACCCAGTACTTC,CASSLGLAGLLQETQYF
TRBJ2-3,TRBV20-1,many,NA,TGCAGTGCAAGCTCCCCCAGGCGTAGCACAGATACGCAGTATTTT,CSASSPRRSTDTQYF
TRBJ2-1,TRBV7-6,many,TRBD2,TGTGCCAGCAGCCCTGCGATAGTAGCGGGGTACAATGAGCAGTTCTTC,CASSPAIVAGYNEQFF
TRBJ2-1,TRBV6-2/TRBV6-3,many,NA,TGTGCCAGCAGTTACTCTTTCGGGAGAAGGAACAATGAGCAGTTCTTC,CASSYSFGRRNNEQFF
TRBJ2-7,TRBV20-1,many,TRBD1,TGCAGTGCTAGAAGGAGACAGGGGACGGGCGAGCAGTACTTC,CSARRRQGTGEQYF
TRBJ2-5,TRBV29-1,many,NA,TGCAGCGTTGGGAGGGGAGAGACCCAGTACTTC,CSVGRGETQYF
TRBJ2-5,TRBV6-5,many,TRBD2,TGTGCCAGCAGTGCGTGGGGGGGTCGAGAGACCCAGTACTTC,CASSAWGGRETQYF
TRBJ2-1,TRBV5-1,many,TRBD2,TGCGCCAGCAGCTTTAGCGGGACTGACAATGAGCAGTTCTTC,CASSFSGTDNEQFF
TRBJ2-7,TRBV29-1,many,NA,TGCAGCGTTGATAAAAGGGGCAGCCCCTACGAGCAGTACTTC,CSVDKRGSPYEQYF
TRBJ2-3,TRBV6-6,many,TRBD2,TGTGCCAGCAGGACTAGCGGGGGGGCATCGGATACGCAGTATTTT,CASRTSGGASDTQYF
TRBJ2-5,TRBV6-2/TRBV6-3,NA,NA,TGTGCCAGCAGTTACGGTTCCTGGCGGGGATCCCAAGAGACCCAGTACTTC,CASSYGSWRGSQETQYF
TRBJ2-1,TRBV12-5,many,TRBD1,TGTGCTAGTGGCGTAACAGGGGGCCTGCCGGTCAATGAGCAGTTCTTC,CASGVTGGLPVNEQFF
TRBJ2-2,TRBV3-1,many,NA,TGTGCCAGCAGCCAAGACTATCGGAGTCCGAGGACCGGGGAGCTGTTTTTT,CASSQDYRSPRTGELFF
TRBJ2-1,TRBV7-9,many,TRBD2,TGTGCCAGCAGCTTAGATAGCGGGAGCTCCTACAATGAGCAGTTCTTC,CASSLDSGSSYNEQFF
TRBJ2-3,TRBV10-3,many,TRBD1,TGTGCCATCAGATCCCCCGACAGGGGGCGAGCAGATACGCAGTATTTT,CAIRSPDRGRADTQYF
TRBJ2-3,TRBV3-1,many,NA,TGTGCCAGCAGCCAAGATCCCCAGACAGGCCTTAGCACAGATACGCAGTATTTT,CASSQDPQTGLSTDTQYF
TRBJ1-2,TRBV20-1,many,TRBD1,TGCAGTGCCAAGCACCCCACAGGGGTTAACTATGGCTACACCTTC,CSAKHPTGVNYGYTF
TRBJ2-4,TRBV7-9,many,NA,TGTGCCAGCAGCCGATCCGGGGGCGGTGAAAACATTCAGTACTTC,CASSRSGGGENIQYF
TRBJ1-4,TRBV20-1,many,NA,TGCAGTGCTAGCCCAGGGGCCCGGGAAAAACTGTTTTTT,CSASPGAREKLFF
TRBJ1-2,TRBV4-2,many,NA,TGTGCCAGCAGCCTACAGACCCAGGGGAACTATGGCTACACCTTC,CASSLQTQGNYGYTF
TRBJ1-6,TRBV5-1,many,TRBD1,TGCGCCAGCAGCGTTGGGACAGGGGGTTCCAATTCACCCCTCCACTTT,CASSVGTGGSNSPLHF
TRBJ1-1,TRBV20-1,many,TRBD1,TGCAGTGCTAGACAGGGGGACACTGAAGCTTTCTTT,CSARQGDTEAFF
TRBJ1-5,TRBV7-2,few,TRBD1,TGTGCCAGCAGCTTAAGGGGGCACGGCAATCAGCCCCAGCATTTT,CASSLRGHGNQPQHF
TRBJ2-5,TRBV5-1,many,NA,TGCGCCAGCAATTTTCAAGAGACCCAGTACTTC,CASNFQETQYF
TRBJ2-1,TRBV9,many,NA,TGTGCCAGCAGCGTAGCTGTCACAGGGTACAATGAGCAGTTCTTC,CASSVAVTGYNEQFF
TRBJ1-4,TRBV5-1,many,TRBD1,TGCGCCAGCAGCACCCGACAGGGGGCCGAAAAACTGTTTTTT,CASSTRQGAEKLFF
TRBJ1-2,TRBV29-1,many,TRBD1,TGCAGCGTGAGGGGACAGAACTATGGCTACACCTTC,CSVRGQNYGYTF
TRBJ2-1,TRBV5-5,many,TRBD1,TGTGCCAGCAGCTTTTCCGGACAGGGGGCCGGTGAGCAGTTCTTC,CASSFSGQGAGEQFF
TRBJ2-5,TRBV29-1,many,NA,TGCAGCGTTGATCAGGCGGAAGAGACCCAGTACTTC,CSVDQAEETQYF
TRBJ2-7,TRBV7-9,many,TRBD1,TGTGCCAGCAGCGCCCGGGACAGGGTATACGAGCAGTACTTC,CASSARDRVYEQYF
TRBJ2-7,TRBV18,many,NA,TGTGCCAGCTCAAGAGACTACGAGCAGTACTTC,CASSRDYEQYF
TRBJ2-1,TRBV29-1,many,TRBD2,TGCAGCGCCTATACCGGGACTAGCGGTTACAATGAGCAGTTCTTC,CSAYTGTSGYNEQFF
TRBJ2-1,TRBV7-2,many,TRBD2,TGTGCCAGCAGCTCCCGATCGGGGGGGGGTGAGCAGTTCTTC,CASSSRSGGGEQFF
TRBJ2-7,TRBV3-1,many,NA,TGTGCCAGCAGCCATTCACAGAGGAACTACGAGCAGTACTTC,CASSHSQRNYEQYF
TRBJ1-1,TRBV7-2,many,NA,TGTGCCAGCAGTCCCGTCCAGGGTGGTACTGAAGCTTTCTTT,CASSPVQGGTEAFF